This T cell receptor (beta chain) was sequenced for a study of blood T cell repertoires in COVID-19. Study details: Sites in the United States, Italy and Spain provided acute and convalescent COVID-19 samples.

Recruits, aged roughly 18 to 89 years, lived in 20 to 30 US areas. Assignment of participants to cohorts was predicated upon participant-reported clinical history. Two negative PCRs, clearance, or symptom resolution characterized the recovered Cohort 3 donors. TCRdb keeps only in-frame clones here, not all; method: immunoSEQ multiplex PCR. Of around 400,000 clones in the sample, less than 90% were seen once. The clonotype comes from a woman in her fifties or sixties who had recovered from COVID-19. The specimen sequenced was PBMCs or T cells enriched from blood (not recorded which).

The CDR3 DNA is TGTGCCAGCAGCAACAGCAGGGAATATAATTCACCCCTCCACTTT. As protein: CASSNSREYNSPLHF. The chain joins TRBV7-8 to TRBJ1-6; TRBD1 might be the D (5 bases). Germline V gene sequence: CDR1 SGHVS, CDR2 FQNEAQ. V lost 5 bases and J lost 4, with 12 bases in between. This CDR3 comprises 15 residues.